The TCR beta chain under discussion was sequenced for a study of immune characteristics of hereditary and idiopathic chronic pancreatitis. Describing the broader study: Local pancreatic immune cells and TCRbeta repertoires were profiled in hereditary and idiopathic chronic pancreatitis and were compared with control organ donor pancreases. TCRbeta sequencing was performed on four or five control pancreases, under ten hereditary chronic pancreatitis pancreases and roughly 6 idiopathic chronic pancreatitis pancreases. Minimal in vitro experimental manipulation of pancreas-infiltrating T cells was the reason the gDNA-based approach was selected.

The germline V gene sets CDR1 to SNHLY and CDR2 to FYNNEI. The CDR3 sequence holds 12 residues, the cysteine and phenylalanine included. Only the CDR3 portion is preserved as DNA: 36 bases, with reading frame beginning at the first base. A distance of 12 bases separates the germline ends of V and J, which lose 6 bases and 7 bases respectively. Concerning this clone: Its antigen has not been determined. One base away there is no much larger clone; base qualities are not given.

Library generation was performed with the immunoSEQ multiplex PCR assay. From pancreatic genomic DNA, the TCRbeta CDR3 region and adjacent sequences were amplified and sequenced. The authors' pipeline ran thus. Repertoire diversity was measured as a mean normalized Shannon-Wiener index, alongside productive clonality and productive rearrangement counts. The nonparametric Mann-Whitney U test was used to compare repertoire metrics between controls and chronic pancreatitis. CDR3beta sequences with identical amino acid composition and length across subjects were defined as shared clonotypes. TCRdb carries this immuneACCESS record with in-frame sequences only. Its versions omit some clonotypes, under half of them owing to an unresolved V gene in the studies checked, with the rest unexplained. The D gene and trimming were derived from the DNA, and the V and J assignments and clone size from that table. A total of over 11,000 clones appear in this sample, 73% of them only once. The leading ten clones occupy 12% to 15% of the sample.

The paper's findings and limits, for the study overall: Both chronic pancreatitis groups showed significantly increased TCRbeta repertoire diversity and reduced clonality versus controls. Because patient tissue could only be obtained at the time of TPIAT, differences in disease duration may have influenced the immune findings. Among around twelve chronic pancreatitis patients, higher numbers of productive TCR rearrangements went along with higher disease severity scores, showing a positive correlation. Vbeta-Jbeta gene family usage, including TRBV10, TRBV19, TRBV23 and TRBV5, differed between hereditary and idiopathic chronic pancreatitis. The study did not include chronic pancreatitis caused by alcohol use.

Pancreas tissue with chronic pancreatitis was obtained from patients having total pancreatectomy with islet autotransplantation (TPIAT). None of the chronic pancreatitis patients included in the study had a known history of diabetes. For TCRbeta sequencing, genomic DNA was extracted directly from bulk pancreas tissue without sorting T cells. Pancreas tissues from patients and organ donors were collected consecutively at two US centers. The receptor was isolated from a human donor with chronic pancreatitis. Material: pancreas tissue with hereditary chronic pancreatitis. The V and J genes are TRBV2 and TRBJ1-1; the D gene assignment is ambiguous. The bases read TGTGCCAGCAGGGTCGATGAGGTTGAAGCTTTCTTT. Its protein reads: CASRVDEVEAFF.